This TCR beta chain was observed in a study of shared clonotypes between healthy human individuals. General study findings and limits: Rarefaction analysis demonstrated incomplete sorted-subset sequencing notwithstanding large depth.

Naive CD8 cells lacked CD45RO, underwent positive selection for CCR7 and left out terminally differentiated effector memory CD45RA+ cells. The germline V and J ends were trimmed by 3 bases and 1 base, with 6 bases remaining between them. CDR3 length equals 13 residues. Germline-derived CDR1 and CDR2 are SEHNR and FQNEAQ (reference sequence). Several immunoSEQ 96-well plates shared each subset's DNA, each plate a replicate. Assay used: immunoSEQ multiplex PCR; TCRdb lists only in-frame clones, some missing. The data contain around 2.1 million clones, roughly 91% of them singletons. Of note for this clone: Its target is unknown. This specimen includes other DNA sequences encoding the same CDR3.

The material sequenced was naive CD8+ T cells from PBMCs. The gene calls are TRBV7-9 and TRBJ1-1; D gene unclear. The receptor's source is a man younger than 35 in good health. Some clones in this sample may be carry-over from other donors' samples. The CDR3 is CASSFPANTEAFF. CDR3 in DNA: TGTGCCAGCAGCTTCCCCGCGAACACTGAAGCTTTCTTT. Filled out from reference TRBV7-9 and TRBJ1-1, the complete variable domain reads DTGVSQNPRHKITKRGQNVTFRCDPISEHNRLYWYRQTLGQGPEFLTYFQNEAQLEKSRLLSDRFSAERPKGSFSTLEIQRTEQGDSAMYLCASSFPANTEAFFGQGTRLTVV.